One and the same sample provided the 11 T cell receptor beta chains below, sequenced in a study of T cell repertoires in cytomegalovirus infection. TCRdb re-analysed the reads in MiXCR, keeping a single row per CDR3 protein. The sample carries 300,000 to 450,000 distinct CDR3 sequences, around a sixth recorded once. The sequenced sample was PBMCs. The receptors shown here come from a human donor in good health (CMV status not recorded). Some clones in this sample may be carry-over from other donors' samples.

In its sample, this clonotype was seen many times. The V and J genes are TRBV7-2 and TRBJ1-5; D is perhaps TRBD1 (5 bases). V lost 1 base, J lost 6 bases, and 13 bases lay in between. The CDR3 consists of 15 residues. Germline V gene data show CDR1 as SGHTA and CDR2 as FQGNSA. Here the CDR3 reads CASSLEPGLGQPQHF. CDR3 nucleotide sequence: TGTGCCAGCAGCTTAGAACCGGGACTCGGTCAGCCCCAGCATTTT.

This chain uses TRBV12-3 or TRBV12-4 with TRBJ2-7, with D tentatively TRBD1 (5 bases). V was trimmed by 3 bases and J by 1 base, leaving 10 bases between them. The CDR3 is 14 residues long. The chain's CDR3 is CASSFTGVSYEQYF. DNA of the CDR3: TGTGCCAGCAGTTTTACAGGTGTGTCCTACGAGCAGTACTTC.

This clonotype occurred a few times. The chain couples TRBV19 to TRBJ1-2; perhaps TRBD1 as D (6 bases). The CDR3 is 15 residues long. V was shortened by 7 bases and J by 8 bases, with 23 bases between the two germline ends. The germline V gene encodes CDR1 LNHDA and CDR2 SQIVND (reference sequence). The CDR3 bases are TGTGCCAGTACCCCCTCGGGGGGGCCTAATTTCGGCTACACCTTC. Its translation is CASTPSGGPNFGYTF.

This clonotype was observed at least ten times. The chain uses TRBV11-2 and TRBJ1-1, with TRBD1 as a possible D gene (6 bases). In germline, CDR1 is SGHAT, CDR2 FQNNGV. The V gene lost 3 bases and the J gene lost 4 bases, with 12 bases spanning the gap. The CDR3 has 14 amino acids. The CDR3 DNA follows: TGTGCCAGCAGCTTCCAGGGGATTGGCACTGAAGCTTTCTTT. The encoded protein is CASSFQGIGTEAFF.

At least ten counts were recorded for this clonotype. V is TRBV7-8 and J is TRBJ2-3; possibly TRBD1 for D (5 bases). The CDR3 has 16 residues. The germline CDR1 and CDR2 sequences are SGHVS and FQNEAQ. Trimming removed 8 bases at V and 2 bases at J, with 20 bases between. The CDR3 coding sequence is TGTGCCAGCGATCCAGACAGTGGTCCCTTCACAGATACGCAGTATTTT. It encodes CASDPDSGPFTDTQYF.

The chain employs TRBV12-3 or TRBV12-4 and TRBJ2-5; TRBD2 agrees at 7 bases. The CDR3 sequence is 16 residues long. V dropped 5 bases and J dropped 1; count of bases not matched to a gene: 10. The CDR3 protein is CASSPAGGFPQETQYF. CDR3 sequence (DNA): TGTGCCAGCAGTCCGGCCGGGGGGTTCCCCCAAGAGACCCAGTACTTC.

This clonotype was detected many times. The chain joins TRBV7-8 to TRBJ2-2, with D possibly being TRBD1 (6 bases). The CDR3 has 14 amino acids. V lost 5 bases to trimming and J lost 7 bases, with 14 bases between them. Looked up from germline, CDR1 is SGHVS and CDR2 is FQNEAQ. The CDR3 sequence is CASSRLAGVGELFF. CDR3 coding DNA: TGTGCCAGCAGCCGTCTTGCAGGGGTCGGGGAGCTGTTTTTT.

In its sample, this clonotype was seen a few times. V usage is TRBV6-5 and J usage is TRBJ2-1, with 11 bases aligning to TRBD1. This CDR3 has 18 residues. Germline loops: CDR1 MNHEY, CDR2 SVGAGI. The J segment lost 8 bases and the V segment lost 0 bases, leaving 12 bases of the junction unmatched. CDR3 nucleotides: TGTGCCAGCAGTTACTCACTTCAAGGACAGGGGGCGTCATATGAGCAGTTCTTC. This sequence encodes CASSYSLQGQGASYEQFF.

This clonotype has just a few counts. The chain uses TRBV20-1 and TRBJ2-3, with 7 bases matching TRBD2. Germline V gene data show CDR1 as DFQATT and CDR2 as SNEGSKA (reference sequence). The CDR3 loop spans 15 amino acids. J was trimmed by 11 bases and V by 0 bases; bases with no gene match: 14. In DNA form, the CDR3 reads TGCAGTGCTAGAGATAGTAGCGGGTGGGGGAGTGGGCAGTATTTT. Translated, it gives CSARDSSGWGSGQYF.

This clonotype has just a few counts. The rearrangement uses TRBV29-1 and TRBJ2-5; D may correspond to TRBD1 or TRBD2 (6 bases each). Germline CDR1 SQVTM, CDR2 ANQGSEA. Trimming removed 4 bases from V and 2 bases from J, with 11 bases in between. The CDR3 is made up of 13 amino acids. CDR3 in amino acids: CSVGRGGQETQYF. CDR3 sequence (DNA): TGCAGCGTTGGCAGGGGAGGACAAGAGACCCAGTACTTC.

The table lists this clonotype with many counts. V usage is TRBV7-2 and J usage is TRBJ2-3, with 7 bases lining up with TRBD2. The CDR3 runs to 15 residues. Germline V gives CDR1 SGHTA, CDR2 FQGNSA. With 2 bases clipped from V and 1 base from J, the junction kept 3 bases outside the gene matches. The chain's CDR3 is CASSLRSGGTDTQYF. The CDR3 region has the DNA TGTGCCAGCAGCTTAAGAAGCGGGGGCACAGATACGCAGTATTTT.